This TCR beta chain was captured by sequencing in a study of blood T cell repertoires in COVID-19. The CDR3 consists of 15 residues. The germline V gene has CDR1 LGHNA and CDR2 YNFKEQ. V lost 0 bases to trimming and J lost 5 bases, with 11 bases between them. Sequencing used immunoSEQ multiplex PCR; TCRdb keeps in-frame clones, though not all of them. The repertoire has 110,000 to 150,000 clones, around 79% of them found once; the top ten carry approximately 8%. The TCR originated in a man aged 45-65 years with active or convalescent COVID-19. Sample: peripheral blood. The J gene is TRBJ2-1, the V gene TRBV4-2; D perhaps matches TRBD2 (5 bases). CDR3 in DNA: TGTGCCAGCAGCCAAGATCTAGGCGGGCACAATGAGCAGTTCTTC. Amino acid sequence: CASSQDLGGHNEQFF.